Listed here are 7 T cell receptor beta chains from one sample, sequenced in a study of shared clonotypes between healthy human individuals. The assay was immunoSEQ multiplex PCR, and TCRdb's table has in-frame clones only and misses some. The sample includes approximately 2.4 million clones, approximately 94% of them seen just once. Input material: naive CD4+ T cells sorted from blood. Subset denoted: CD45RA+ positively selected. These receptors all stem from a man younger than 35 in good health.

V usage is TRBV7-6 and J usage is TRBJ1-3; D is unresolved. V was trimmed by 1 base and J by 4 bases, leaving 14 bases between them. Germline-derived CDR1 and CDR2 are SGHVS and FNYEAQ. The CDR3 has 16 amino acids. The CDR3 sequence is CASSLGPPGTGNTIYF. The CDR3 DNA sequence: TGTGCCAGCAGCTTAGGTCCTCCAGGCACCGGAAACACCATATATTTT.

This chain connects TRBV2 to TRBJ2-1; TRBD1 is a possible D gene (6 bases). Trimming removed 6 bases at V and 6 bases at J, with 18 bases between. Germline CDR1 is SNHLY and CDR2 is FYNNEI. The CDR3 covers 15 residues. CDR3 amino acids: CASSRPGQGPNEQFF. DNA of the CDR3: TGTGCCAGCAGCCGTCCGGGACAAGGTCCCAATGAGCAGTTCTTC.

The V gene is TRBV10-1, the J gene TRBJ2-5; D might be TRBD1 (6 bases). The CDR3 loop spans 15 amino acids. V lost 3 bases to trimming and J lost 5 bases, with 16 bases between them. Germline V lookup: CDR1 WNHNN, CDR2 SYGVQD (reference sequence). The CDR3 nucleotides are TGCGCCAGCAGTGAAGGACAGACAAAGGGGGAGACCCAGTACTTC. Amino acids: CASSEGQTKGETQYF.

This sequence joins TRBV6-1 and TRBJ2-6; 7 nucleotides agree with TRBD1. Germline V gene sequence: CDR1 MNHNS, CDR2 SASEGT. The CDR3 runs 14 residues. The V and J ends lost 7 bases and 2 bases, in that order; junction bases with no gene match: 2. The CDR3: CASKGGAGANVLTF. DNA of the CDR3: TGTGCCAGCAAAGGGGGCGCTGGGGCCAACGTCCTGACTTTC.

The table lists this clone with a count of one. Written as DNA, the CDR3 is TGCAGCGTTTACACTCGGGGGACTAGTGATTCCTACGAGCAGTACTTC. Protein: CSVYTRGTSDSYEQYF. The rearrangement joins TRBV29-1 to TRBJ2-7; TRBD2 agrees at 8 bases. The CDR3 runs to 16 residues. Trimming took 5 bases from V and 1 from J; bases not matched to a gene: 13. Germline V gives CDR1 SQVTM, CDR2 ANQGSEA.

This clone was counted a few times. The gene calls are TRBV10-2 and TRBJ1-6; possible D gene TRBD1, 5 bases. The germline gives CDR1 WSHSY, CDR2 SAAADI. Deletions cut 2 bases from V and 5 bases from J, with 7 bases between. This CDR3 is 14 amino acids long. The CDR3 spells CASSEQGHNSPLHF. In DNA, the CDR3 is TGCGCCAGCAGTGAGCAGGGTCATAATTCACCCCTCCACTTT.

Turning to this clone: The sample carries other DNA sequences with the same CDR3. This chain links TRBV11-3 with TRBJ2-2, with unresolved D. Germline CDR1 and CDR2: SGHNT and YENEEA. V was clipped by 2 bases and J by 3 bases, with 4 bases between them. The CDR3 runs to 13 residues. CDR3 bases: TGTGCCAGCAGCTTAAGAGACACCGGGGAGCTGTTTTTT. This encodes CASSLRDTGELFF. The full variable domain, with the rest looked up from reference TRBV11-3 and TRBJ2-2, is EAGVVQSPRYKIIEKKQPVAFWCNPISGHNTLYWYLQNLGQGPELLIRYENEEAVDDSQLPKDRFSAERLKGVDSTLKIQPAELGDSAVYLCASSLRDTGELFFGEGSRLTVL.